This T cell receptor (beta chain) was observed in a study of blood T cells in healthy people across ages. Study-level points and caveats: It was held that the diversity estimates obtained from one million T cells were underestimates.

A J-beta primer mix and a sample-barcoded 5' primer were used in a second PCR of about 7 to 11 cycles. A template-switch adaptor containing 12 random nucleotides labeled each cDNA molecule. Each CDR3 protein is one row after TCRdb ran MiXCR on the 5' RACE reads. This table has some 1.5 million distinct CDR3 sequences, approximately 43% appearing once. This clonotype was seen more than once but under ten times. The antigen remains undetermined. Germline V gene sequence: CDR1 SEHNR, CDR2 FQNEAQ (reference sequence). Between the trimmed V and J ends, which lost 3 bases and 0 bases, there was a span of 12 bases. This CDR3 contains 16 residues. Every donor contributed 8 to 10 milliliters of peripheral blood by blood draw.

The receptor was isolated from a woman under 30 in good health. Material for sequencing was blood. V is TRBV7-9 and J is TRBJ2-1; the D call may be TRBD1 or TRBD2 (6 bases each). In nucleotides, the CDR3 is TGTGCCAGCAGCTTTCGGGGGCCCCGCTCCTACAATGAGCAGTTCTTC. The encoded protein is CASSFRGPRSYNEQFF.